This is a list of T cell receptor beta chains from one sample in a study of blood T cell repertoires in COVID-19. Clones were read by immunoSEQ multiplex PCR, and TCRdb kept only the in-frame ones, dropping some. The sample records around 77,000 clones, 82% being singletons. Sample: peripheral blood. All receptors come from a human donor in a cohort sampled during active COVID-19. The CDR3 runs from the conserved cysteine through the conserved F or W. The order of the fields is V gene, J gene, CDR3 protein.

>TRBV6-2/TRBV6-3|TRBJ2-7
CASSRPEGSEQYF
>TRBV6-5|TRBJ2-7
CASRRSGSNEQYF
>TRBV5-1|TRBJ2-5
CASSLRSPGLETQYF
>TRBV7-2|TRBJ2-3
CASSSLWPSTDTQYF
>TRBV7-2|TRBJ1-1
CASSPQGANTEAFF
>TRBV7-9|TRBJ1-1
CASSGQGAYTEAFF
>TRBV5-8|TRBJ2-7
CASSRQGEQYF
>TRBV7-6|TRBJ1-1
CASSLPGGTEAFF
>TRBV4-3|TRBJ2-5
CASSQGEQETQYF
>TRBV5-1|TRBJ1-4
CASSLVAATNEKLFF
>TRBV27|TRBJ1-2
CASRFTRGYGYTF
>TRBV6-2/TRBV6-3|TRBJ2-7
CASSYDSRDFF
>TRBV11-2|TRBJ1-2
CASSSPRGQGANYGYTF
>TRBV6-5|TRBJ2-6
CASSSPGTGANVLTF
>TRBV9|TRBJ2-3
CASKLRDYHTDTQYF
>TRBV2|TRBJ1-1
CASTTGGTEAFF
>TRBV30|TRBJ1-1
CAWSVLRGRITEAFF
>TRBV6-6|TRBJ2-1
CASSLDQNTGKQFF
>TRBV4-2|TRBJ2-2
CASSQVQRGPTGELFF
>TRBV29-1|TRBJ2-7
CSVDFKGVNEQYF
>TRBV7-2|TRBJ1-5
CASSSDRSYQPQHF
>TRBV3-1/TRBV3-2|TRBJ2-3
CASSRLASYGPDTQYF
>TRBV9|TRBJ1-6
CATGDGGNSPLHF
>TRBV25-1|TRBJ2-1
CASSANPDGANEQFF
>TRBV10-1|TRBJ2-5
CASTCSGSQETQYF
>TRBV6-5|TRBJ2-2
CASSRDRGPTGELFF
>TRBV6-6|TRBJ2-5
CASSLTRVTMGETQYF
>TRBV5-6|TRBJ2-1
CASSLSGGWSYNEQFF
>TRBV2|TRBJ1-5
CASTLTRGQTQPQHF
>TRBV5-1|TRBJ1-2
CASSLVAGGNYGYTF
>TRBV13|TRBJ1-3
CASSPRSTGNSGNTIYF
>TRBV11-1|TRBJ2-7
CASSLPGQGLYEQYF
>TRBV25-1|TRBJ1-2
CASSDEYYGYTF
>TRBV27|TRBJ2-5
CASRSTGETQYF
>TRBV12-3/TRBV12-4|TRBJ1-1
CASQERNTEAFF
>TRBV6-6|TRBJ1-3
CASRNRDGNTIYF
>TRBV18|TRBJ1-6
CASSPQGGNSPLHF
>TRBV29-1|TRBJ1-1
CSVGRGGEGVTEAFF
>TRBV19|TRBJ1-5
CASSPEGVNQPQHF
>TRBV6-5|TRBJ2-7
CASSELAGGSYEQYF
>TRBV2|TRBJ2-1
CASSVFRGEQFF
>TRBV20-1|TRBJ1-2
CSARTGDGYTF